This is a list of T cell receptor beta chains from one sample in a study of T cell responses to AZD1222 COVID-19 vaccine. TCRdb keeps only in-frame clones here, not all; method: immunoSEQ multiplex PCR. The sample records 95,000 to 150,000 clones, 75% to 90% being singletons. The sequences come from peripheral blood, collected 28 days after the second AZD1222 dose. The receptors were gathered from an adult who received the AZD1222 COVID-19 vaccine. Each CDR3 is given with its conserved first and last residue. D genes are given only for firm matches. Not all rows give a size; the values are once, few, many and, for expanded clones, a class.

NA,TRBJ1-1,NA,TRBV19,CASIRWGARDTEAFF,TGTGCCAGTATCCGATGGGGCGCAAGGGACACTGAAGCTTTCTTT
NA,TRBJ1-1,NA,TRBV28,CASSFADLGAFF,TGTGCCAGCAGTTTCGCGGACCTTGGAGCTTTCTTT
NA,TRBJ2-3,NA,TRBV19,CASRQSGTDTQYF,TGTGCCAGTAGACAATCCGGCACAGATACGCAGTATTTT
TRBD2,TRBJ2-4,NA,TRBV5-6,CASSGSGTKNIQYF,TGTGCCAGCAGCGGTAGCGGGACCAAAAACATTCAGTACTTC
TRBD1,TRBJ1-1,few,TRBV28,CASTPGTGRSLTEAFF,TGTGCCAGCACCCCTGGGACAGGTCGAAGCCTCACTGAAGCTTTCTTT
NA,TRBJ1-4,many,TRBV3-1/TRBV3-2,CASSPMGGHEKLFF,TGTGCCAGCAGCCCCATGGGCGGGCATGAAAAACTGTTTTTT
NA,TRBJ1-2,once,TRBV10-2,CASSDPGQMNYGYTF,TGCGCCAGCAGTGACCCCGGGCAGATGAACTATGGCTACACCTTC
TRBD1,TRBJ1-2,NA,TRBV7-9,CASSTRTGNYGYTF,TGTGCCAGCAGCACCCGGACAGGGAACTATGGCTACACCTTC
NA,TRBJ1-5,NA,TRBV28,CASSKTGSGQPQHF,TGTGCCAGCAGTAAAACAGGGTCGGGTCAGCCCCAGCATTTT
TRBD2,TRBJ2-7,once,TRBV7-2,CASSLQLAGGSYEQYF,TGTGCCAGCAGCTTACAACTAGCGGGGGGATCCTACGAGCAGTACTTC
NA,TRBJ1-6,NA,TRBV2,CASSVTYNSPLHF,TGTGCCAGCAGTGTTACCTATAATTCACCCCTCCACTTT
NA,TRBJ2-6,NA,TRBV19,CASRIQRSSGANVLTF,TGTGCCAGTAGGATCCAACGGAGCTCTGGGGCCAACGTCCTGACTTTC
TRBD1,TRBJ1-2,NA,TRBV14,CASSPRDRYGYTF,TGTGCCAGCAGCCCCCGGGACAGATATGGCTACACCTTC
NA,TRBJ2-1,NA,TRBV5-5,CASSLGLADYNEQFF,TGTGCCAGCAGCTTGGGGCTAGCTGACTACAATGAGCAGTTCTTC
NA,TRBJ1-5,NA,TRBV19,CASTLNQPQHF,TGTGCCAGTACCCTTAATCAGCCCCAGCATTTT
NA,TRBJ2-5,few,TRBV5-1,CASRPELNSPETQYF,TGCGCCAGCAGGCCGGAACTAAACAGCCCTGAGACCCAGTACTTC
NA,TRBJ2-7,once,TRBV19,CASSKGISYEQYF,TGTGCCAGTAGTAAAGGGATTTCCTACGAGCAGTACTTC
TRBD2,TRBJ2-3,NA,TRBV5-4,CASSLAGAGGTDTQYF,TGTGCCAGCAGCTTGGCCGGGGCGGGGGGCACAGATACGCAGTATTTT
TRBD2,TRBJ2-7,NA,TRBV11-2,CASKTGGGATYEQYF,TGTGCCAGCAAGACTGGCGGGGGGGCTACATACGAGCAGTACTTC
NA,TRBJ2-3,NA,TRBV5-5,CASSPQVQTSTDTQYF,TGTGCCAGCAGCCCACAAGTGCAGACTAGCACAGATACGCAGTATTTT
NA,TRBJ1-1,few,TRBV11-2,CASSLGFRKTTEAFF,TGTGCCAGCAGCTTAGGGTTCCGAAAGACCACTGAAGCTTTCTTT
NA,TRBJ2-1,NA,TRBV19,CASRDSLGRDEQFF,TGTGCCAGTAGGGACAGCTTGGGTCGGGATGAGCAGTTCTTC
NA,TRBJ1-2,NA,TRBV24-1,CATSDGTLAGFRGYTF,TGTGCCACCAGTGATGGCACGTTGGCAGGGTTCCGTGGCTACACCTTC
TRBD1,TRBJ2-3,once,TRBV5-6,CASSPTGGDTDTQYF,TGTGCCAGCAGCCCGACAGGGGGGGACACAGATACGCAGTATTTT
NA,TRBJ1-1,NA,TRBV7-8,CASSAWGLGETEAFF,TGTGCCAGCAGCGCCTGGGGGCTAGGGGAGACTGAAGCTTTCTTT
NA,TRBJ1-1,NA,TRBV6-5,CASTHLLAMNTEAFF,TGTGCCAGCACTCACCTACTCGCGATGAACACTGAAGCTTTCTTT
NA,TRBJ1-4,NA,TRBV6-2/TRBV6-3,CASSYGTRGTHQKEKLFF,TGTGCCAGCAGTTATGGAACTCGAGGCACCCACCAGAAGGAAAAACTGTTTTTT
NA,TRBJ1-5,NA,TRBV7-9,CASSLGHQPQHF,TGTGCCAGCAGCTTGGGACATCAGCCCCAGCATTTT
NA,TRBJ1-4,NA,TRBV18,CASSVQSRRDEKLFF,TGTGCCAGCTCAGTTCAGTCAAGGAGGGACGAAAAACTGTTTTTT
NA,TRBJ2-3,NA,TRBV7-3,CASSPGGDTQYF,TGTGCCAGCAGCCCCGGGGGAGATACGCAGTATTTT
TRBD2,TRBJ2-1,NA,TRBV2,CATRLAGTYNEQFF,TGTGCCACCAGACTAGCGGGGACCTACAATGAGCAGTTCTTC
NA,TRBJ1-4,NA,TRBV28,CGTQANEKLFF,TGTGGAACTCAGGCGAATGAAAAACTGTTTTTT
TRBD2,TRBJ2-5,NA,TRBV6-2/TRBV6-3,CASSLLAGVQETQYF,TGTGCCAGCAGCCTACTAGCGGGGGTCCAAGAGACCCAGTACTTC
NA,TRBJ2-6,NA,TRBV6-2/TRBV6-3,CASSYTGANVLTF,TGTGCCAGCAGTTACACTGGGGCCAACGTCCTGACTTTC
NA,TRBJ1-1,NA,TRBV14,CASSQDLGEVSTEAFF,TGTGCCAGCAGCCAAGATCTTGGGGAGGTAAGCACTGAAGCTTTCTTT
NA,TRBJ1-5,NA,TRBV6-2/TRBV6-3,CASSLPRAPHQPQHF,TGTGCCAGCAGTCTCCCACGGGCCCCTCATCAGCCCCAGCATTTT
TRBD2,TRBJ2-5,NA,TRBV6-2/TRBV6-3,CASSPGGTGGQETQYF,TGTGCCAGCAGCCCCGGAGGGACGGGGGGTCAAGAGACCCAGTACTTC
TRBD2,TRBJ2-7,NA,TRBV28,CASSSTSGGVYEQYF,TGTGCCAGCAGTTCTACTAGCGGGGGGGTCTACGAGCAGTACTTC
TRBD1,TRBJ1-2,NA,TRBV27,CASSGTGDGYTF,TGTGCCAGCAGTGGGACAGGGGATGGCTACACCTTC
TRBD2,TRBJ2-3,NA,TRBV9,CASSVEAGGSWGTDTQYF,TGTGCCAGCAGCGTAGAAGCGGGGGGGTCCTGGGGTACAGATACGCAGTATTTT
TRBD1,TRBJ1-2,NA,TRBV7-9,CASRPWTGDYGYTF,TGTGCCAGCAGACCCTGGACAGGGGACTATGGCTACACCTTC
NA,TRBJ1-5,NA,TRBV12-3/TRBV12-4,CASRTIDQPQHF,TGTGCCAGCAGAACAATCGATCAGCCCCAGCATTTT